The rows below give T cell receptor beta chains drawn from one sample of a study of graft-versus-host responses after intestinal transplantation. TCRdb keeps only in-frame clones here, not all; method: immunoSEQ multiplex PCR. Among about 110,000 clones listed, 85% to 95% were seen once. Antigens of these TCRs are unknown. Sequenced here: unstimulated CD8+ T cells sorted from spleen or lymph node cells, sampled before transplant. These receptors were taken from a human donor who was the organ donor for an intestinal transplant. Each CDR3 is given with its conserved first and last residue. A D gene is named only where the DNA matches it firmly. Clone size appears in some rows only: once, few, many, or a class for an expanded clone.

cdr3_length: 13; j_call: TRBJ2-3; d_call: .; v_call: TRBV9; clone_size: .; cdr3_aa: CASSGGPADTQYF; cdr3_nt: TGTGCCAGCAGCGGGGGGCCAGCAGATACGCAGTATTTT
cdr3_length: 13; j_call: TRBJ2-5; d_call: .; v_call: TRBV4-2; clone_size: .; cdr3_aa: CASSQAPGETQYF; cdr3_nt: TGTGCCAGCAGCCAAGCCCCGGGGGAGACCCAGTACTTC
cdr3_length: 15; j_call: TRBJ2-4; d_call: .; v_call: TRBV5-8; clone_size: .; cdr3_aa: CASGGVILAKNIQYF; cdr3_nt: TGTGCCTCTGGGGGTGTAATACTAGCCAAAAACATTCAGTACTTC
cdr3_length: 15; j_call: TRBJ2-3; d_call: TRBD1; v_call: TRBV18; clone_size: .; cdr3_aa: CASSPPDRGSDTQYF; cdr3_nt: TGTGCCAGCTCACCACCGGACAGGGGATCAGATACGCAGTATTTT
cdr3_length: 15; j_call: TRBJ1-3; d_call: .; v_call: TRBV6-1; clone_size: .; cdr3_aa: CASSESVVAGNTIYF; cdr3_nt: TGTGCCAGCAGTGAATCGGTAGTCGCAGGAAACACCATATATTTT
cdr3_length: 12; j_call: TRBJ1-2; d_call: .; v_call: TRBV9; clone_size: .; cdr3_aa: CASSATWNGYTF; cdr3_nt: TGTGCCAGCAGCGCCACTTGGAATGGCTACACCTTC
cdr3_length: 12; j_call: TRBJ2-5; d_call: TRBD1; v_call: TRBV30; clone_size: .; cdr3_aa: CALETGEETQYF; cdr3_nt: TGTGCCTTGGAGACAGGGGAAGAGACCCAGTACTTC
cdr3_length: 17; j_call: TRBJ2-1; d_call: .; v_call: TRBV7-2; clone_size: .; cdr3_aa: CASSLESPGGFDNEQFF; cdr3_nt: TGTGCCAGCAGCTTAGAAAGTCCCGGGGGCTTCGACAATGAGCAGTTCTTC
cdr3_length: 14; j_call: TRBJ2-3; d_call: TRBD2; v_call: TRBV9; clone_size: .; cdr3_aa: CASSGGSGPDTQYF; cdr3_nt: TGTGCCAGCAGCGGCGGGAGTGGCCCAGATACGCAGTATTTT
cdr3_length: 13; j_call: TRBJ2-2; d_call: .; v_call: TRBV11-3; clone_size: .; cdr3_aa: CASSLDNTGELFF; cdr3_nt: TGTGCCAGCAGCTTAGACAACACCGGGGAGCTGTTTTTT
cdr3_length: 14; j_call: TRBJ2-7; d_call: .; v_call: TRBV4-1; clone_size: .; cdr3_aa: CASSQAQGWYEQYF; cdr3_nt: TGCGCCAGCAGCCAAGCTCAGGGCTGGTACGAGCAGTACTTC
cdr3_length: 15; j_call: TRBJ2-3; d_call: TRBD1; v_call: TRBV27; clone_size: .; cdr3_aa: CASSSTGAPAGTQYF; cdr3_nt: TGTGCCAGCAGTTCTACAGGGGCCCCCGCGGGTACGCAGTATTTT
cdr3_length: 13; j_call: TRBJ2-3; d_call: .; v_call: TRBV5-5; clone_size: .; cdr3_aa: CASSLAGTDTQYF; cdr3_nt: TGTGCCAGCAGCTTGGCGGGCACAGATACGCAGTATTTT
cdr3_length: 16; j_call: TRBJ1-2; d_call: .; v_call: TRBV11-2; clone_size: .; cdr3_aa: CASSSISGGTSYGYTF; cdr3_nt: TGTGCCAGCAGCTCCATCAGTGGTGGGACATCATATGGCTACACCTTC
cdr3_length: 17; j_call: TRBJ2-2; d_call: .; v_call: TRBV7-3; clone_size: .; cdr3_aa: CASSLQFWRMNTGELFF; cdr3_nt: TGTGCCAGCAGCTTACAGTTCTGGCGGATGAACACCGGGGAGCTGTTTTTT
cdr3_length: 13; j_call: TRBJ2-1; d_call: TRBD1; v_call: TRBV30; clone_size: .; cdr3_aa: CAGKQGAYNEQFF; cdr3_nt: TGTGCCGGGAAACAGGGGGCGTACAATGAGCAGTTCTTC
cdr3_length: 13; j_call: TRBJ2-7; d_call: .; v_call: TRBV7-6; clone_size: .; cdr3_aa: CASSENERYEQYF; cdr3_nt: TGTGCCAGCAGCGAAAATGAACGGTACGAGCAGTACTTC
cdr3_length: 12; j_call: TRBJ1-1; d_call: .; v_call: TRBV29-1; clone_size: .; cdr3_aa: CSVLGVLPEAFF; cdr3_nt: TGCAGCGTCTTGGGGGTCCTCCCTGAAGCTTTCTTT
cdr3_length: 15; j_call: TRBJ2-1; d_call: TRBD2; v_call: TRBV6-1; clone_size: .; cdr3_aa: CASSDLYGGAYEQFF; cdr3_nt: TGTGCCAGCAGTGATCTATACGGGGGGGCATATGAGCAGTTCTTC
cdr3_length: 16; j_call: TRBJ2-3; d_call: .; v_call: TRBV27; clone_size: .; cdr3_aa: CASSSNPDRSTDTQYF; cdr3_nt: TGTGCCAGCAGTTCGAACCCGGACAGAAGCACAGATACGCAGTATTTT
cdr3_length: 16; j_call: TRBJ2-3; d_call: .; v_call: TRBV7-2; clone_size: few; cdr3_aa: CASSPRERVGADTQYF; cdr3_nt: TGTGCCAGCAGCCCCCGGGAGAGAGTGGGCGCGGATACGCAGTATTTT
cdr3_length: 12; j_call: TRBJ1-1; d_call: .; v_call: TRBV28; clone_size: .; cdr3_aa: CASTTGAWEAFF; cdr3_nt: TGTGCCAGCACCACCGGGGCCTGGGAAGCTTTCTTT
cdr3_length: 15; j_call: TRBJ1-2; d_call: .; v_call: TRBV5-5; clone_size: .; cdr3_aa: CASSSLPGDRNGYTF; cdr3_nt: TGTGCCAGCAGCTCCCTCCCGGGGGACCGAAATGGCTACACCTTC
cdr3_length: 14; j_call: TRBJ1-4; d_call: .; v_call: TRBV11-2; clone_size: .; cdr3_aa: CASSVGATNEKLFF; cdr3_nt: TGTGCCAGCAGCGTCGGGGCAACTAATGAAAAACTGTTTTTT
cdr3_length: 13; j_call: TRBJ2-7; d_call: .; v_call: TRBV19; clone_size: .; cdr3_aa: CASSIGAGYEQYF; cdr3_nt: TGTGCCAGTAGTATAGGGGCCGGCTACGAGCAGTACTTC
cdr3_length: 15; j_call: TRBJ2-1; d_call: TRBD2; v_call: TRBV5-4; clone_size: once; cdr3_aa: CASSLSGRAANEQFF; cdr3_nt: TGTGCCAGCAGCTTGTCCGGGAGGGCGGCCAATGAGCAGTTCTTC
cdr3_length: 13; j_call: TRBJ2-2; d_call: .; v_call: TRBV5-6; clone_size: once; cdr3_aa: CASSPPRNGELFF; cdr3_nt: TGTGCCAGCAGCCCTCCAAGGAACGGGGAGCTGTTTTTT
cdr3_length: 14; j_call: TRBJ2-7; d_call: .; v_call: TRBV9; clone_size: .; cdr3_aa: CASSVGRSQYEQYF; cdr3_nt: TGTGCCAGCAGCGTAGGTCGCAGCCAGTACGAGCAGTACTTC
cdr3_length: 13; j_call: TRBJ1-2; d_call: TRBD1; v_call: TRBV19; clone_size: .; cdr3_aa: CASGPGTGDGYTF; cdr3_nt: TGTGCCAGTGGTCCCGGGACAGGGGATGGCTACACCTTC
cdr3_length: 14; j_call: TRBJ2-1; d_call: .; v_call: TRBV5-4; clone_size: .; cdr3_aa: CASSFDSSYNEQFF; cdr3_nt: TGTGCCAGCAGCTTCGATAGCTCCTACAATGAGCAGTTCTTC
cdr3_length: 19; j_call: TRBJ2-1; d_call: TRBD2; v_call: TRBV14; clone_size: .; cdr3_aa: CASSRPGTSGRAYYNEQFF; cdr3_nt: TGTGCCAGCAGCCGTCCCGGGACTAGCGGGAGGGCTTACTACAATGAGCAGTTCTTC
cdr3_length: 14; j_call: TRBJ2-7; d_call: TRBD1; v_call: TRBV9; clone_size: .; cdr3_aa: CASSSRDSPYEQYF; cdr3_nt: TGTGCCAGCAGCTCCCGGGACAGCCCCTACGAGCAGTACTTC
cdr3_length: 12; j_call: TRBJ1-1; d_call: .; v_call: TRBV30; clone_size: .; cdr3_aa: CAWSHGGTEAFF; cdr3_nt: TGTGCCTGGAGTCATGGGGGCACTGAAGCTTTCTTT
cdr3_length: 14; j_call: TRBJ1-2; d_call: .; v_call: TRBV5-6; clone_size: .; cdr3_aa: CASSLLPGSYGYTF; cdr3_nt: TGTGCCAGCAGCTTGCTGCCGGGTAGCTATGGCTACACCTTC
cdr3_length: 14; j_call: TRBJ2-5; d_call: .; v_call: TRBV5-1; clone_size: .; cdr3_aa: CASSFVYPQETQYF; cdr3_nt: TGCGCCAGCAGCTTTGTATACCCCCAAGAGACCCAGTACTTC
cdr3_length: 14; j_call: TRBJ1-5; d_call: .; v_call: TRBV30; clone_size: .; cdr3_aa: CAWSAGQGTQPQHF; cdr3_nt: TGTGCCTGGAGCGCCGGGCAGGGGACTCAGCCCCAGCATTTT
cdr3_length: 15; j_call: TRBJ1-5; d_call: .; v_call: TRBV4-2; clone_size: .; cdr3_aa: CASSQGVASNQPQHF; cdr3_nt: TGTGCCAGCAGCCAAGGCGTCGCGTCCAATCAGCCCCAGCATTTT
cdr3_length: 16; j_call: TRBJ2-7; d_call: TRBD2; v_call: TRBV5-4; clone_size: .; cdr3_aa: CASSLQLAGVLHEQYF; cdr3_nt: TGTGCCAGCAGCTTGCAACTAGCGGGAGTACTACACGAGCAGTACTTC
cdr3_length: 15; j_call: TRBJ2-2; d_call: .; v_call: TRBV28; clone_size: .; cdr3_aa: CAAAETGQTPGELFF; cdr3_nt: TGTGCCGCCGCCGAAACAGGTCAGACCCCCGGGGAGCTGTTTTTT